This T cell receptor (beta chain) originates from a study of early T cells in non-severe SARS-CoV-2 infection. Whole-study context: The authors sequenced bulk RNA from unsorted whole blood, leaving chains unpaired.

A few counts support this clonotype. Its specificity is unknown. This CDR3 region has 15 residues. The germline V gene has CDR1 LGHDT and CDR2 YNNKEL (reference sequence). The V end was cut by 0 bases, the J end by 5 bases, with 13 bases between. Overall study findings and caveats: VDJdb matching, biased toward anti-spike CD8 responses, missed private and CD4 specificities.

The protocol attached unique molecular identifiers to individual cDNA molecules. TCRdb passed the 5' RACE reads through MiXCR, listing each CDR3 protein once. The repertoire holds tens of thousands of distinct CDR3 sequences, with roughly 8.7% as singletons. The J gene is TRBJ1-2, the V gene TRBV3-1; D perhaps matches TRBD1 (6 bases). The source is an adult who was a healthcare worker with PCR-confirmed SARS-CoV-2 infection or an uninfected control (not recorded which). Sequenced input: whole blood. CDR3 loop: CASSQENIRGYGYTF. CDR3 nucleotide sequence: TGTGCCAGCAGCCAAGAGAATATAAGGGGGTATGGCTACACCTTC.